This TCR beta chain was captured by sequencing in a study of T cells in Graves' hyperthyroidism and ophthalmopathy. Study-level results: From stable hyperthyroidism, ophthalmopathy was separated by a 13 V-J model.

The table lists this clonotype with a few counts. Its target is unknown. The length of the CDR3 is 15 residues. Germline CDR1 and CDR2: SGHAT and FQNNGV. Losses at the gene ends were 5 bases for V and 7 bases for J; bases not matched to a gene: 7. Subjects aged 18 to 65 presented with newly diagnosed hyperthyroidism of less than 2 months' duration. Patients showing uncontrolled infection, other autoimmune disease, pregnancy or lactation were ineligible. TCR beta CDR3 regions were amplified from RNA. Using the HTBI primer set, a first-round RT-PCR was run on the TCR CDR3. MiXCR, run by TCRdb on the multiplex PCR reads, gives a single entry per CDR3 protein. The sample gives approximately 400,000 distinct CDR3 sequences, 20% to 25% of which show up once; more than 60% is in the top ten.

The sequenced sample was blood. The sequence came from a man aged 45-65 years with Graves' hyperthyroidism. The rearrangement joins TRBV11-2 to TRBJ2-2, with 10 bases lining up with TRBD2. The CDR3 DNA reads as TGTGCCAGCAGCCTAGCGGGAGTATATGGCGGGGAGCTGTTTTTT. Its protein is CASSLAGVYGGELFF.